The next 14 T cell receptor beta chains were all read from a single sample in a study of TIL therapy for anti-PD-1-resistant metastatic lung cancer. This was the immunoSEQ v3 assay. Clones were read by immunoSEQ multiplex PCR, and TCRdb kept only the in-frame ones, dropping some. Altogether around 30,000 clones are present, 74% being singletons, with the ten largest covering about 3%. Time point reported: pre-treatment sample, taken before nivolumab and TIL therapy. The starting material was blood, obtained at baseline. The receptors originated from a woman aged 30-79 years with non-small cell lung cancer.

This sequence joins TRBV5-4 and TRBJ2-1; tentative D call: TRBD2 (5 bases). V dropped 1 base and J dropped 2 bases, with 16 bases sitting between them. This CDR3 is built from 17 residues. Germline V lookup: CDR1 SGHNT, CDR2 YYREEE (reference sequence). The CDR3 loop is CASSLSSGLRTYNEQFF. The CDR3 nucleotides read TGTGCCAGCAGCTTGTCTTCGGGGTTAAGGACCTACAATGAGCAGTTCTTC.

The rearrangement links TRBV18 to TRBJ1-6; no definite D call. Germline values: CDR1 KGHSH, CDR2 LQKENI. The CDR3 is 14 amino acids. V was shortened by 2 bases and J by 8 bases, with 10 bases between the two germline ends. The CDR3 here is CASSPEGRDSPLHF. The CDR3 DNA sequence: TGTGCCAGCTCACCAGAGGGTCGGGATTCACCCCTCCACTTT.

The chain has TRBV5-1 and TRBJ2-3; the match to TRBD2 covers 13 bases. After removal of 0 bases from V and 4 bases from J, the junction contained 2 bases not matched to a gene. The V gene's germline CDR1 is SGHRS and CDR2 YFSETQ. This CDR3 has 16 amino acids. CDR3 in DNA: TGCGCCAGCAGCTTGGCCGGACTAGCGGGAGCAGATACGCAGTATTTT. Protein product: CASSLAGLAGADTQYF.

V is TRBV5-1 and J is TRBJ2-1, with D possibly called TRBD1 or TRBD2 (5 bases each). The CDR3 totals 15 residues. CDR1 and CDR2 from the germline V gene are SGHRS and YFSETQ. V dropped 4 bases and J dropped 3 bases, with 14 bases sitting between them. This chain's CDR3 is CASSAGTTDYNEQFF. CDR3 DNA: TGCGCCAGCAGCGCCGGGACGACCGACTACAATGAGCAGTTCTTC. The complete variable domain, with remaining parts taken from reference TRBV5-1 and TRBJ2-1, reads KAGVTQTPRYLIKTRGQQVTLSCSPISGHRSVSWYQQTPGQGLQFLFEYFSETQRNKGNFPGRFSGRQFSNSRSEMNVSTLELGDSALYLCASSAGTTDYNEQFFGPGTRLTVL.

This chain links TRBV5-4 with TRBJ1-4, with TRBD1 identical over 8 bases. Germline V gene sequence: CDR1 SGHNT, CDR2 YYREEE (reference sequence). Unmatched junction bases numbered 3, after V lost 1 base and J lost 10 bases. The CDR3 length is 13 residues. In DNA, the CDR3 is TGTGCCAGCAGCTTGACAGGGGGGGGAAAACTGTTTTTT. This gives the protein CASSLTGGGKLFF.

V and J are TRBV20-1 and TRBJ1-3; D is unresolved. CDR3 length: 11 amino acids. V was clipped by 6 bases and J by 4 bases, with 7 bases between them. Germline V gene lookup returns CDR1 DFQATT and CDR2 SNEGSKA (reference sequence). Written as DNA, the CDR3 is TGCAGTGCCCCTCTAGGAAACACCATATATTTT. Translation: CSAPLGNTIYF.

V usage is TRBV7-2 and J usage is TRBJ2-1; 13 nucleotides line up with TRBD2. Germline CDR1 is SGHTA and CDR2 is FQGNSA. The CDR3 has 15 amino acids. After removal of 5 bases from V and 8 bases from J, the junction contained 6 bases not matched to a gene. The DNA of the CDR3 is TGTGCCAGCAGCCTACCCGGGACTAGCGGGGATGAGCAGTTCTTC. It is translated as CASSLPGTSGDEQFF. The full variable domain, its missing parts supplied by reference TRBV7-2 and TRBJ2-1, is GAGVSQSPSNKVTEKGKDVELRCDPISGHTALYWYRQSLGQGLEFLIYFQGNSAPDKSGLPSDRFSAERTGGSVSTLTIQRTQQEDSAVYLCASSLPGTSGDEQFFGPGTRLTVL.

The chain is built from TRBV14 and TRBJ2-7, with 7 nucleotides matching TRBD2. The CDR3 contains 16 residues. Trimming removed 1 base from V and 6 bases from J; junction bases left unmatched: 12. The V gene's germline CDR1 is SGHDN and CDR2 FVKESK. Here the CDR3 reads CASSQGVGGSRSEQYF. The CDR3 DNA sequence: TGTGCCAGCAGCCAAGGTGTGGGAGGGAGCAGAAGCGAGCAGTACTTC.

The chain uses TRBV25-1 and TRBJ2-7, with 9 positions matching TRBD1. The CDR3 runs 14 residues. The germline V gene encodes CDR1 MGHDK and CDR2 SYGVNS. J lost 5 bases, V lost 3 bases, and 5 bases had no gene match. CDR3 sequence reads: CASSETGGANEQYF. For the CDR3, the DNA is TGTGCCAGCAGTGAGACAGGGGGTGCAAACGAGCAGTACTTC.

In this sample, this clone turned up a few times. The chain's CDR3 is CASSLFWGTSAADTQYF. Written as DNA, the CDR3 is TGTGCCAGCAGCTTATTTTGGGGGACTAGCGCTGCAGATACGCAGTATTTT. This chain links TRBV7-2 with TRBJ2-3, with 10 nucleotides matching TRBD2. J lost 4 bases, V lost 2 bases, and 9 bases had no gene match. The CDR3 extends over 17 amino acids. Germline values: CDR1 SGHTA, CDR2 FQGNSA.

The table lists this clone with a few counts. The V and J genes are TRBV19 and TRBJ2-3, with TRBD2 matching 11 bases. Germline V gene lookup returns CDR1 LNHDA and CDR2 SQIVND (reference sequence). The CDR3 spans 18 residues. V shed 8 bases, J shed 5 bases, and the junction held 18 bases outside the gene matches. The CDR3 here is CASGPLWVAGGKEDTQYF. CDR3 in DNA: TGTGCCAGTGGCCCCCTGTGGGTAGCGGGAGGGAAAGAAGATACGCAGTATTTT.

CDR3 region: CASSRHSGFDGELFF. For the CDR3, the DNA is TGTGCCAGTAGTAGGCATAGCGGGTTCGACGGGGAGCTGTTTTTT. This sequence joins TRBV19 and TRBJ2-2; 7 bases align to TRBD2. V trimming: 4 bases; J trimming: 7 bases; junction bases outside the gene matches: 9. This CDR3 is built from 15 residues. Germline loops: CDR1 LNHDA, CDR2 SQIVND (reference sequence).

This clone was observed a handful of times. This chain links TRBV7-9 with TRBJ1-2, with 7 bases identical to TRBD1. Trimming removed 1 base from V and 8 bases from J; junction bases left unmatched: 4. Looked up from germline, CDR1 is SEHNR and CDR2 is FQNEAQ (reference sequence). The CDR3 loop spans 13 amino acids. In DNA form, the CDR3 reads TGTGCCAGCAGCTTAGGACAGGGCTGGGGCTACACCTTC. Its translation: CASSLGQGWGYTF.

This clone was recorded once. The chain carries TRBV27 and TRBJ2-1, with 11 bases fitting TRBD2. Germline loops: CDR1 MNHEY, CDR2 SMNVEV (reference sequence). The V and J ends lost 2 bases and 8 bases, in that order; junction bases with no gene match: 8. This CDR3 region has 16 residues. CDR3 loop: CASSLETSGRRDEQFF. The DNA of the CDR3 is TGTGCCAGCAGTTTAGAAACTAGCGGGAGAAGGGATGAGCAGTTCTTC.